Below are 2 T cell receptor beta chains sequenced from a single sample in a study of CD8+CD57+ T cells in acquired aplastic anemia. Genomic DNA, serving as template, underwent TCR beta VDJ and CDR3 profiling. One entry per CDR3 protein results from TCRdb running MiXCR on the reads. The data contain about 210,000 distinct CDR3 sequences, 60% to 65% of them singletons. Sequenced: sorted CD4+, CD8+, or CD8+CD57+ T cells (not recorded which) from PBMCs. Every receptor here comes from a human donor in good health.

The V gene is TRBV24-1, the J gene TRBJ2-1; 8 nucleotides line up with TRBD1. V was clipped by 1 base and J by 10 bases; unmatched bases: 11. Germline V lookup: CDR1 KGHDR, CDR2 SFDVKD. The CDR3 consists of 16 residues. The CDR3 loop is CATSDFGQGGFGEQFF. The CDR3 DNA reads as TGTGCCACCAGTGATTTTGGACAGGGCGGGTTCGGGGAGCAGTTCTTC.

The V gene is TRBV2, the J gene TRBJ1-1; D uncertain. The V gene lost 7 bases and the J gene lost 0 bases, with 15 bases spanning the gap. The germline gives CDR1 SNHLY, CDR2 FYNNEI. The CDR3 is 15 residues long. The CDR3 loop is CASMDPTGMNTEAFF. CDR3 DNA: TGTGCCAGCATGGACCCTACGGGGATGAACACTGAAGCTTTCTTT.